The count of the clone carrying this T cell receptor beta chain is one. The entry originates in a study of control samples from healthy donors and cancer patients. The germline V gene has CDR1 SGHRS and CDR2 YFSETQ. The CDR3 has 15 residues. V was pared by 7 bases and J by 0 bases, with 9 bases of the junction left unmatched. Data came from immunoSEQ multiplex PCR; TCRdb stores just in-frame clones and leaves some out. This sample has 55,000 to 85,000 clones, with around 87% found just once. V is TRBV5-1 and J is TRBJ2-7; TRBD1 aligns across 8 bases. The TCR originated in a woman in her forties or fifties with head and neck cancer. Sequences were obtained from PBMCs. The CDR3 DNA sequence: TGCGCCAGCCAAGTCGGACAGGGACCCTCCTACGAGCAGTACTTC. The encoded protein is CASQVGQGPSYEQYF.